The present T cell receptor (beta chain) was sequenced within a study of blood T cell repertoires in COVID-19. Across the whole study: There were acute and convalescent COVID-19 samples, and they came from the United States, Italy and Spain.

The data were produced by immunoSEQ multiplex PCR, yet TCRdb's version contains in-frame clones alone and is incomplete. The repertoire consists of more than 40,000 clones, with 88% occurring once and the leading ten covering just over 9.5%. The V gene lost 4 bases and the J gene lost 5 bases, with 12 bases spanning the gap. The CDR3 loop spans 13 amino acids. The germline V gene encodes CDR1 SGHRS and CDR2 YFSETQ. The TCR comes from a man aged 50 to 59 with active COVID-19. The chain recombines TRBV5-1 with TRBJ1-1; D possibly corresponds to TRBD1 (5 bases). The specimen was peripheral blood. The CDR3 DNA is TGCGCCAGCAGCCTGTACCAGGGAACTGAAGCTTTCTTT. Residues: CASSLYQGTEAFF. Using reference TRBV5-1 and TRBJ1-1 for the parts outside the CDR3, the full variable domain is KAGVTQTPRYLIKTRGQQVTLSCSPISGHRSVSWYQQTPGQGLQFLFEYFSETQRNKGNFPGRFSGRQFSNSRSEMNVSTLELGDSALYLCASSLYQGTEAFFGQGTRLTVV.